Listed here is a single T cell receptor (beta chain). The antigen is undetermined. The V gene's germline CDR1 is LNHNV and CDR2 YYDKDF (reference sequence). This CDR3 has 15 residues. V lost 3 bases and J 4 bases, leaving 15 bases between the germline ends. This entry belongs to a study of hypomethylating agent response in myelodysplastic syndrome. Study results and caveats: Across all patients and within response groups, hypomethylating treatment left richness, diversity and clonality without significant change.

Repertoires were generated with immunoSEQ multiplex PCR, while TCRdb's copy carries only in-frame clones and drops some. The sample holds about 5,400 clones, approximately 82% seen once. This chain uses TRBV15 with TRBJ2-5; TRBD2 might be the D (7 bases). This specimen consisted of bone marrow, obtained before or after starting hypomethylating agent treatment for myelodysplastic syndrome (not recorded which). The origin of this receptor is a human donor with myelodysplastic syndrome. The CDR3, as DNA: TGTGCCACCAGCAGCCAACTAGGGGGGGCAGAGACCCAGTACTTC. The encoded protein is CATSSQLGGAETQYF.